The source of this T cell receptor (beta chain) is a study of a mutant IDH1 vaccine in newly diagnosed glioma. TCRdb's table, derived via immunoSEQ multiplex PCR, lists solely in-frame clones and lacks some. This sample has 65,000 to 85,000 clones, with approximately 86% found just once. About this clone: Its antigen remains unknown.

The sample's time point: week 35, safety follow-up. In the vaccine, a single dose held 300 ug of the mutant IDH1 20-mer peptide, along with topical imiquimod. Each patient was administered eight vaccinations, scheduled in weeks 1, 3, 5, 7, 11, 15, 19 and 23. The receptor comes from a man aged 30 to 45 with glioma. The material was PBMCs, obtained from a glioma patient whose treatment included an IDH1 peptide vaccine.

The CDR3 nucleotides are TGTGCCAGCTCACCACTGGACAGTGGAAACACCATATATTTT. Amino acids: CASSPLDSGNTIYF. This chain links TRBV18 with TRBJ1-3, with TRBD1 as a possible D gene (6 bases). V was clipped by 1 base and J by 3 bases, with 7 bases between them. Germline-derived CDR1 and CDR2 are KGHSH and LQKENI. CDR3 size: 14 residues.